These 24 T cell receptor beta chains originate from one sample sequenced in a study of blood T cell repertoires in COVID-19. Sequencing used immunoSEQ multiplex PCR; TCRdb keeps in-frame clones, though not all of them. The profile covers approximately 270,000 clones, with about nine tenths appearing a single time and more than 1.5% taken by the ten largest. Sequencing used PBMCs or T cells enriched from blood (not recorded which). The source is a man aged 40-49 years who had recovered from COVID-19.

CDR3 coding DNA: TGTGCCAGCCGAAGAGCGGGAGGCGACACCGGGGAGCTGTTTTTT. Residues: CASRRAGGDTGELFF. This sequence joins TRBV7-9 and TRBJ2-2, with 9 bases lining up with TRBD2. Germline V gene lookup returns CDR1 SEHNR and CDR2 FQNEAQ (reference sequence). The CDR3 runs to 15 residues. Germline trimming cut 8 bases from V and 3 bases from J; bases unmatched to any gene: 7.

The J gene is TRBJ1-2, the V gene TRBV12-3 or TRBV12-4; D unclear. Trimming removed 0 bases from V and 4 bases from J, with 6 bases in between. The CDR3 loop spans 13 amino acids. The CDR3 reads CASSLARSYGYTF. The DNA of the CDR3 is TGTGCCAGCAGTTTAGCTAGAAGCTATGGCTACACCTTC.

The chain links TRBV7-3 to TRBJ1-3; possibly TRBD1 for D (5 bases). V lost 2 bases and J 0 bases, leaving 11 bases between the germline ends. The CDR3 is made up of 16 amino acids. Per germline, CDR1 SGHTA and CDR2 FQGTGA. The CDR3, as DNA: TGTGCCAGCAGCTTAGGGGCAGTCAACTCTGGAAACACCATATATTTT. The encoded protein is CASSLGAVNSGNTIYF.

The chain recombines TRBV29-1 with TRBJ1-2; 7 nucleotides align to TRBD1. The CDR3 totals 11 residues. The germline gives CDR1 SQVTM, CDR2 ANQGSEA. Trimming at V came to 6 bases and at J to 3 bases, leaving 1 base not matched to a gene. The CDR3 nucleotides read TGCAGCGTAGGACAGGACTATGGCTACACCTTC. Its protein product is CSVGQDYGYTF.

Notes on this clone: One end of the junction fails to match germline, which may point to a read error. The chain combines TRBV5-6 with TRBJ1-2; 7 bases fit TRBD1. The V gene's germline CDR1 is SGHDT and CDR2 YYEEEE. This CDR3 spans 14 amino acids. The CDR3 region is CASRPTGANYGYTF. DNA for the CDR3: TGTGCCAGCAGACCTACAGGGGCTAATTATGGCTACACCTTC.

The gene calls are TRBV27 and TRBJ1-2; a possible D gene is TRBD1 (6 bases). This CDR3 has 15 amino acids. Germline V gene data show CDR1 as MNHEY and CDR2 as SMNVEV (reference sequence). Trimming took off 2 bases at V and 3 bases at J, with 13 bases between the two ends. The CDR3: CASSLDSEGDYGYTF. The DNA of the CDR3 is TGTGCCAGCAGTTTAGACAGCGAGGGGGACTATGGCTACACCTTC.

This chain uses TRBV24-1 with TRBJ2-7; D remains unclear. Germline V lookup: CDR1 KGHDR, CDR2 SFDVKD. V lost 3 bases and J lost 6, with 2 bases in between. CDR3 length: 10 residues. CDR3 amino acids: CATSDREQYF. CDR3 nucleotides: TGTGCCACCAGTGATCGCGAGCAGTACTTC.

DNA for the CDR3: TGTGCCAGCAGCGAGGACAGGGGTAACTATGGCTACACCTTC. It is translated as CASSEDRGNYGYTF. The J gene is TRBJ1-2, the V gene TRBV13, with 9 bases aligning to TRBD1. The germline V gene encodes CDR1 PRHDT and CDR2 FYEKMQ (reference sequence). The CDR3 runs 14 residues. V trimming: 5 bases; J trimming: 1 base; junction bases outside the gene matches: 2.

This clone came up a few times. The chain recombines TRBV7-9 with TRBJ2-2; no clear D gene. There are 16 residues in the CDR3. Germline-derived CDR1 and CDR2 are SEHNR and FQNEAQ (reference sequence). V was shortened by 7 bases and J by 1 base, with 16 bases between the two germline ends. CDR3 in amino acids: CASTYPSEVNTGELFF. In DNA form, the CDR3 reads TGTGCCAGCACTTACCCCAGCGAGGTGAACACCGGGGAGCTGTTTTTT.

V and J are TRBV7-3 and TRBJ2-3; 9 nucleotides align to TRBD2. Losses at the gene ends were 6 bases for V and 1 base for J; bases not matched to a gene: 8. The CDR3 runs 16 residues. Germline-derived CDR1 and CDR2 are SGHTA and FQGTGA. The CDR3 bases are TGTGCCAGCAGGGGAACGTCTAGCGGGGGCACAGATACGCAGTATTTT. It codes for CASRGTSSGGTDTQYF.

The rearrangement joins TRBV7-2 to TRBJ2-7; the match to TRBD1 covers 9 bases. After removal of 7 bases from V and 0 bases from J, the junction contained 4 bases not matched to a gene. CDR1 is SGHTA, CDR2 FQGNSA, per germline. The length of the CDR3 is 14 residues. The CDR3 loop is CASKRQGVSYEQYF. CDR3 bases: TGTGCCAGCAAGCGACAGGGGGTCTCCTACGAGCAGTACTTC. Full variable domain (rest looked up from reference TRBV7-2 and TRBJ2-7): GAGVSQSPSNKVTEKGKDVELRCDPISGHTALYWYRQSLGQGLEFLIYFQGNSAPDKSGLPSDRFSAERTGGSVSTLTIQRTQQEDSAVYLCASKRQGVSYEQYFGPGTRLTVT.

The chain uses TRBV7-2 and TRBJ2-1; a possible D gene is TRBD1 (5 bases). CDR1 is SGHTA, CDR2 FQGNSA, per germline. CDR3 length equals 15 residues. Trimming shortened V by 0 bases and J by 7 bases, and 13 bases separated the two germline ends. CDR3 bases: TGTGCCAGCAGCTTAGCTCAGGGTCGGTGGAATGAGCAGTTCTTC. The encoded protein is CASSLAQGRWNEQFF.

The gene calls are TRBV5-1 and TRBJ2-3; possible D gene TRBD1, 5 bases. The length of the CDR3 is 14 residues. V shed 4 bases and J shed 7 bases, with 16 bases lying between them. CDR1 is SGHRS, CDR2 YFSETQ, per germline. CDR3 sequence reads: CASSGPQPGNTQYF. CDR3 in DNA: TGCGCCAGCAGCGGGCCCCAACCAGGGAATACGCAGTATTTT.

In DNA form, the CDR3 reads TGTGCCAGCAGCTTAGAATACCTGGGCCGGGGGGCTCACAATGAGCAGTTCTTC. Its protein is CASSLEYLGRGAHNEQFF. The V call is TRBV11-3, the J call TRBJ2-1; possibly TRBD2 for D (7 bases). The ends were cut back, 0 bases at V and 5 bases at J, with 20 bases in the middle. The CDR3 length is 18 residues. CDR1 is SGHNT, CDR2 YENEEA, per germline. Together with reference TRBV11-3 and TRBJ2-1, the CDR3 gives the full variable domain: EAGVVQSPRYKIIEKKQPVAFWCNPISGHNTLYWYLQNLGQGPELLIRYENEEAVDDSQLPKDRFSAERLKGVDSTLKIQPAELGDSAVYLCASSLEYLGRGAHNEQFFGPGTRLTVL.

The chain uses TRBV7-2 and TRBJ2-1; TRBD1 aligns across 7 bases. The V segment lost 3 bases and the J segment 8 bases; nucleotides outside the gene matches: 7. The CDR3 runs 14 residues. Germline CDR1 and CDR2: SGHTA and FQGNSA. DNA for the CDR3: TGTGCCAGCAGCTTGCAAGGGGGCATGTATGAGCAGTTCTTC. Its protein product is CASSLQGGMYEQFF.

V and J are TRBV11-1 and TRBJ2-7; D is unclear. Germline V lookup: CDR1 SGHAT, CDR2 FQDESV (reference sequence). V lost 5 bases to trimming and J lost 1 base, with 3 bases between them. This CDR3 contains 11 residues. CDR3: CASSQSYEQYF. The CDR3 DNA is TGTGCCAGCAGCCAGTCCTACGAGCAGTACTTC.

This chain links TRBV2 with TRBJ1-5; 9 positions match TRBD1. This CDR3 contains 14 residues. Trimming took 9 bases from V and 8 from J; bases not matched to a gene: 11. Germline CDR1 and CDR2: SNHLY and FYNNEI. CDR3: CASRNNRGREPQHF. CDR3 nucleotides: TGTGCCAGTAGAAATAACAGGGGGCGGGAGCCCCAGCATTTT.

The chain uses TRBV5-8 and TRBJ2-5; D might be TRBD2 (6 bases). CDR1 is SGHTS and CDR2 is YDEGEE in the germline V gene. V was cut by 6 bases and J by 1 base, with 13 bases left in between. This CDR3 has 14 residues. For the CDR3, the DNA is TGTGCCAGCAAGACCTTAGCGGTCCAAGAGACCCAGTACTTC. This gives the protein CASKTLAVQETQYF.

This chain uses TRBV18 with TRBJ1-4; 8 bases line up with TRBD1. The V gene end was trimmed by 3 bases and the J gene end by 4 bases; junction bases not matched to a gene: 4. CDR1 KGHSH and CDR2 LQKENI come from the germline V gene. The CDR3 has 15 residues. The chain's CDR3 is CASSPTGQDNEKLFF. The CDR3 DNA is TGTGCCAGCTCACCGACGGGACAGGATAATGAAAAACTGTTTTTT.

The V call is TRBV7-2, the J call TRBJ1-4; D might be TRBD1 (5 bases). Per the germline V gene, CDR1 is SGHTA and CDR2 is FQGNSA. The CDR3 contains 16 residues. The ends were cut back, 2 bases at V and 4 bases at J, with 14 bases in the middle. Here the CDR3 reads CASSLRIAGGNEKLFF. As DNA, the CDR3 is TGTGCCAGCAGCTTAAGGATTGCCGGGGGTAATGAAAAACTGTTTTTT.

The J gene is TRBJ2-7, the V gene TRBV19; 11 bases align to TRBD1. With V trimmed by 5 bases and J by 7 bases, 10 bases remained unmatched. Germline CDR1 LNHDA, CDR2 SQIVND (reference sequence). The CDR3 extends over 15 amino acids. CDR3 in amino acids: CASSPGTGGAREQYF. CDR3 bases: TGTGCCAGTAGTCCCGGGACAGGGGGGGCGAGAGAGCAGTACTTC.

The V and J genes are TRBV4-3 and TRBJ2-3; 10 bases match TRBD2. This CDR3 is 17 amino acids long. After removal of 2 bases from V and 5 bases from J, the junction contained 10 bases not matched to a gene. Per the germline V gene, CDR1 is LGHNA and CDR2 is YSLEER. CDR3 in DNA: TGCGCCAGCAGCCAATACAGAAGTAGCGGGGGGCAAGATACGCAGTATTTT. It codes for CASSQYRSSGGQDTQYF.

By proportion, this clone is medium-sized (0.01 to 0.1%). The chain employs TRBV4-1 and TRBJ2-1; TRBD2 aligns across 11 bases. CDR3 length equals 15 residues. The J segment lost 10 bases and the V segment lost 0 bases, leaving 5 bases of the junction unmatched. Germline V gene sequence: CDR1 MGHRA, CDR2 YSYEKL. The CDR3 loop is CASSQEGLAGPEQFF. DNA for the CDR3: TGCGCCAGCAGCCAAGAAGGACTAGCGGGCCCGGAGCAGTTCTTC.

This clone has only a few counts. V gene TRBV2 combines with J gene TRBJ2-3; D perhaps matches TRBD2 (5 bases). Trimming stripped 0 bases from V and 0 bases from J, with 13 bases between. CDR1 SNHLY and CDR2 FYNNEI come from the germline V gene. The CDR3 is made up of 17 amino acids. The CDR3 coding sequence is TGTGCCAGCAGTGAAGCGATAGCGATAACTAGCACAGATACGCAGTATTTT. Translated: CASSEAIAITSTDTQYF.